One and the same sample provided the 10 T cell receptor beta chains below, sequenced in a study of T cell changes during pregnancy in multiple sclerosis. Produced via immunoSEQ multiplex PCR; TCRdb's table is partial and in-frame only. In the table there are about 70,000 clones, 85% to 95% of which are singletons. Sequenced material: CD4+ T cells from peripheral blood mononuclear cells, taken after pregnancy. These receptors were obtained from a female donor with multiple sclerosis, enrolled in a pregnancy study.

The count of this clone is one. The DNA of the CDR3 is TGTGCCACCTCCAGCCCCAGAACGTTATCGGCGGGAGCCGAGACCTACAATGAGCAGTTCTTC. Encoded protein: CATSSPRTLSAGAETYNEQFF. The gene calls are TRBV15 and TRBJ2-1; 7 bases are a match to TRBD2. After removal of 8 bases from V and 2 bases from J, the junction contained 27 bases not matched to a gene. The germline V gene has CDR1 LNHNV and CDR2 YYDKDF (reference sequence). The CDR3 is made up of 21 amino acids.

CDR3 region: CASSLEGQGSGGYTF. The CDR3 DNA sequence: TGCGCCAGCAGCTTGGAGGGACAGGGGTCTGGTGGCTACACCTTC. The chain combines TRBV5-1 with TRBJ1-2; the match to TRBD1 covers 10 bases. Losses at the gene ends were 0 bases for V and 7 bases for J; bases not matched to a gene: 6. The CDR3 has 15 residues. From germline, CDR1 is SGHRS and CDR2 YFSETQ.

The rearrangement links TRBV28 to TRBJ2-1; TRBD1 matches at 9 bases. V was pared by 0 bases and J by 7 bases, with 7 bases of the junction left unmatched. The germline gives CDR1 MDHEN, CDR2 SYDVKM. The CDR3 runs to 16 residues. CDR3: CASSLWAGTGTNEQFF. DNA of the CDR3: TGTGCCAGCAGTTTATGGGCTGGGACAGGGACGAATGAGCAGTTCTTC.

The chain links TRBV27 to TRBJ2-5; TRBD2 matches at 10 bases. Germline V CDR1 and CDR2: MNHEY, SMNVEV (reference sequence). This CDR3 has 15 amino acids. Trimming took 1 base from V and 5 from J; bases not matched to a gene: 4. CDR3 loop: CASSLWASGGETQYF. The CDR3 bases are TGTGCCAGCAGTTTATGGGCTAGCGGGGGTGAGACCCAGTACTTC.

This clone has a single count. The gene calls are TRBV6-5 and TRBJ1-1; the match to TRBD1 covers 8 bases. V was pared by 7 bases and J by 3 bases, with 4 bases of the junction left unmatched. The V gene's germline CDR1 is MNHEY and CDR2 SVGAGI. The CDR3 is 13 amino acids. CDR3 loop: CASKDRAHTEAFF. Here the CDR3 DNA reads TGTGCCAGCAAGGACAGGGCACACACTGAAGCTTTCTTT.

This chain connects TRBV5-1 to TRBJ2-3, with TRBD1 matching over 10 bases. V lost 4 bases, J lost 2 bases, and 4 bases stayed unmatched. This CDR3 is built from 15 residues. Germline CDR1 is SGHRS and CDR2 is YFSETQ. This CDR3 is CASSRGQGDTDTQYF. The CDR3 nucleotides read TGCGCCAGCAGCCGAGGACAGGGGGACACAGATACGCAGTATTTT.

V and J are TRBV30 and TRBJ1-4, with D maybe TRBD1 (6 bases). CDR1 is GTSNPN and CDR2 is SVGIG in the germline V gene (reference sequence). The V end lost 2 bases, the J end lost 3 bases, and 22 bases lay between the germline ends. The CDR3 covers 18 residues. The CDR3 is CAWSPIGQSLYANEKLFF. In DNA, the CDR3 is TGTGCCTGGAGTCCAATAGGACAGTCCCTTTACGCTAATGAAAAACTGTTTTTT.

For the CDR3, the DNA is TGTGCCAGCAGCAAACCAGGGGAGGGGACCGGGGAGCTGTTTTTT. This encodes CASSKPGEGTGELFF. The V call is TRBV7-2, the J call TRBJ2-2; TRBD2 is a possible D gene (7 bases). The V and J ends lost 5 bases and 5 bases respectively, with 15 bases between them. Germline CDR1 SGHTA, CDR2 FQGNSA. The CDR3 is 15 amino acids.

This chain uses TRBV5-1 with TRBJ1-1; the D gene is possibly TRBD1 (5 bases). Per germline, CDR1 SGHRS and CDR2 YFSETQ. Trimming pared 7 bases from V and 3 bases from J, leaving 7 bases between. CDR3 length equals 11 residues. CDR3 loop: CASSGYTEAFF. The CDR3 nucleotides read TGCGCCAGCTCAGGGTACACTGAAGCTTTCTTT.

The CDR3 coding sequence is TGCGCCAGCAGCTTGGAACACAGCTCGAACACCGGGGAGCTGTTTTTT. It specifies CASSLEHSSNTGELFF. The chain carries TRBV5-1 and TRBJ2-2, with no clear D. V lost 0 bases and J 0 bases, leaving 9 bases between the germline ends. Germline values: CDR1 SGHRS, CDR2 YFSETQ. This CDR3 region has 16 residues.